This entry is about one TCR beta chain. Its recognized antigen is unknown. One base away there is no much larger clone; base qualities are not given. Enrolling through a virtual design, the prospective study's participants ranged in age from roughly 18 to 100 years and lived across 20 to 25 United States geographic areas. To assign participants to cohorts, the prospective study relied on clinical history that participants themselves reported in a screening survey and a study questionnaire. Mobile phlebotomists in the prospective study collected whole blood, serum and a nasopharyngeal or oropharyngeal swab from every participant. Over a 2-month period, participants in the prospective study had the option of providing additional blood draws and questionnaires. Blood samples from the prospective study were shipped frozen or at room temperature prior to DNA extraction. The data are from a study of blood T cell repertoires in COVID-19 (dated by TCRdb to about 2020). Broadly, across the study: The collaborator samples originated in the United States, Italy and Spain and spanned the acute and convalescent phases of COVID-19. The material from the prospective study consisted of cDNA or gDNA derived from T cells, B-cell-depleted T cells, or PBMCs. Subjects who had been exposed to COVID-19, were actively infected with it, or had recovered from it provided the deeply sampled blood TCRbeta repertoires that made up the dataset. A freely available public database, intended as a resource for researchers studying the immune response to SARS-CoV-2, is where the repertoires were released. Samples were obtained from the ongoing ImmuneRACE study (first 160 participants) and from 1,254 subjects provided by 6 global collaborators. A de-identified subject ID, COVID-19 status, age in years and sex were almost always included in the sample metadata. Where available, HLA class I and class II types were taken from metadata supplied by the sample provider and were not determined by assay-based typing. Overall study results and their limits: The amount of clinical and demographic metadata varied by source and participant and was provided uncurated.

TCRbeta CDR3 regions were amplified from genomic DNA using the immunoSEQ Assay, a bias-controlled multiplex PCR. The published analysis was carried out like this. The number of nucleated cells in each sample was estimated by amplification of reference gene primers within the assay. To quantify the absolute abundance of each unique TCRbeta CDR3 rearrangement, sequence reads were collapsed and filtered. For each sample, productive Simpson clonality was calculated by taking the square root of Simpson's diversity index across productive rearrangements. This is the immuneACCESS table as TCRdb keeps it, with only in-frame sequences that have V and J called. A part of the clones is gone; compared with another copy, unresolved V genes explain less than half, and the rest is unexplained. The DNA gave D and trimming, while V, J and clone size come from that table. The sample profile shows 60,000 to 80,000 clones; 65% to 85% of them were found once. The top ten hold approximately 3.8% of the sample.

The CDR3 contains 11 residues, cysteine and phenylalanine counted. Only the CDR3 part of the read is kept: 33 bases, read in frame from the first base. The junction carries 7 bases between V and J, which are trimmed by 3 bases and 8 bases respectively. CDR1 MDHEN and CDR2 SYDVKM are derived from the germline V gene. This receptor chain uses TRBV28 and TRBJ1-2, with the D segment identity uncertain. The sequenced material came from PBMCs or T cells enriched from blood (not recorded which). The sequence came from a woman in her thirties or forties with acute COVID-19. The DNA is as follows: TGTGCCAGCAGTTTGGGCACAGGCTACACCTTC. Its translation reads: CASSLGTGYTF.